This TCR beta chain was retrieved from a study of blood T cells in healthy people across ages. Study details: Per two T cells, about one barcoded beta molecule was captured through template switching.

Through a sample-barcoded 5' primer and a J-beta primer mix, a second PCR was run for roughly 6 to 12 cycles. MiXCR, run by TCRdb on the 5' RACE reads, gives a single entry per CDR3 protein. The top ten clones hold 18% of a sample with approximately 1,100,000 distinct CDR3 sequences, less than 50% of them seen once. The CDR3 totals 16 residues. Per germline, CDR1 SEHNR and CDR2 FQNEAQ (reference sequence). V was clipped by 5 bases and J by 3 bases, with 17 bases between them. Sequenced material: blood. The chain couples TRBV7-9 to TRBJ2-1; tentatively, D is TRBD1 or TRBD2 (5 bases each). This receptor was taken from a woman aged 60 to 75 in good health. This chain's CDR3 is CASSPRGQGSYNEQFF. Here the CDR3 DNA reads TGTGCCAGCAGCCCGAGAGGGCAGGGTAGCTACAATGAGCAGTTCTTC.